This TCR beta chain derives from a study of T cells in Graves' hyperthyroidism and ophthalmopathy. This CDR3 comprises 15 residues. Trimming shortened V by 5 bases and J by 2 bases, and 13 bases separated the two germline ends. The germline V gene encodes CDR1 SEHNR and CDR2 FQNEAQ (reference sequence). Across 18 months, stable Graves' hyperthyroidism was marked by no progression to ophthalmopathy. Patients aged 18 to 65 had newly diagnosed hyperthyroidism of under 2 months' duration. Regions amplified from RNA transcripts were the TCR beta CDR3 regions. The HTBI primer set was used in a first-round RT-PCR of the TCR CDR3. TCRdb reprocessed the multiplex PCR reads via MiXCR and lists one record per CDR3 protein. The sample has about 360,000 distinct CDR3 sequences; over 10% are singletons.

The chain combines TRBV7-9 with TRBJ2-1; D possibly uses TRBD1 or TRBD2 (6 bases each). Source material: blood. This sequence originates from a woman between 18 and 29 years old with Graves' hyperthyroidism. The CDR3 region is CASSEDRRAYNEQFF. CDR3 nucleotide sequence: TGTGCCAGCAGCGAAGACAGGAGGGCCTACAATGAGCAGTTCTTC.